Listed below are T cell receptor beta chains from one sample, sequenced in a study of control samples from healthy donors and cancer patients. The repertoire was sequenced with immunoSEQ multiplex PCR; TCRdb's copy has only in-frame clones and lacks some. The sample includes roughly 130,000 clones, 75% to 95% of them seen just once. Input material: blood. The receptors originated from a man between 18 and 29 years old in good health. CDR3s include the opening cysteine and the closing phenylalanine or tryptophan. The order of the fields is J gene, clone size, V gene, D gene, CDR3 DNA, CDR3 protein. D genes are given only for firm matches. Clone size appears in some rows only: once, few, many, or a class for an expanded clone.

j_call: TRBJ1-5; clone_size: .; v_call: TRBV2; d_call: .; cdr3_nt: TGTGCCAGCAGTAGTGGGGGGCTCGGCAATCAGCCCCAGCATTTT; cdr3_aa: CASSSGGLGNQPQHF
j_call: TRBJ1-5; clone_size: few; v_call: TRBV5-8; d_call: TRBD1; cdr3_nt: TGTGCCAGCAGCTTACAGGGGGTGGGCAATCAGCCCCAGCATTTT; cdr3_aa: CASSLQGVGNQPQHF
j_call: TRBJ2-6; clone_size: .; v_call: TRBV11-3; d_call: TRBD1; cdr3_nt: TGTGCCAGCAGCACAGGGGGCTCAGGGGCCAACGTCCTGACTTTC; cdr3_aa: CASSTGGSGANVLTF
j_call: TRBJ2-3; clone_size: .; v_call: TRBV6-5; d_call: .; cdr3_nt: TGTGCCAGCAGTTACGGGTCTGGTCCAGATACGCAGTATTTT; cdr3_aa: CASSYGSGPDTQYF
j_call: TRBJ2-1; clone_size: .; v_call: TRBV9; d_call: .; cdr3_nt: TGTGCCAGCAGCGAAGGGGGGGTAGCATCCTACAATGAGCAGTTCTTC; cdr3_aa: CASSEGGVASYNEQFF
j_call: TRBJ1-5; clone_size: .; v_call: TRBV3-1/TRBV3-2; d_call: .; cdr3_nt: TGTGCCAGCAGCCAAGGTGGCGGGGTGAGCAATCAGCCCCAGCATTTT; cdr3_aa: CASSQGGGVSNQPQHF
j_call: TRBJ1-6; clone_size: .; v_call: TRBV4-1; d_call: .; cdr3_nt: TGCGCCAGCAGCCAGAAATTAGTCGGCGTTGGTAATTCACCCCTCCACTTT; cdr3_aa: CASSQKLVGVGNSPLHF
j_call: TRBJ1-5; clone_size: once; v_call: TRBV24-1; d_call: TRBD1; cdr3_nt: TGTGCCACCAGTGAGAGCAGGGGGGGCAATCAGCCCCAGCATTTT; cdr3_aa: CATSESRGGNQPQHF
j_call: TRBJ2-6; clone_size: .; v_call: TRBV7-8; d_call: .; cdr3_nt: TGTGCCAGCAGCTTACAGGAAACCGGGGCCAACGTCCTGACTTTC; cdr3_aa: CASSLQETGANVLTF
j_call: TRBJ2-1; clone_size: .; v_call: TRBV7-7; d_call: .; cdr3_nt: TGTGCTAGCAGCCTAACAGGGAGCTCCTACAATGAGCAGTTCTTC; cdr3_aa: CASSLTGSSYNEQFF
j_call: TRBJ1-1; clone_size: .; v_call: TRBV5-1; d_call: TRBD1; cdr3_nt: TGCGCCAGCAGCTGGGGACAGACAGAAGCTTTCTTT; cdr3_aa: CASSWGQTEAFF
j_call: TRBJ2-5; clone_size: .; v_call: TRBV7-9; d_call: .; cdr3_nt: TGTGCCAGCAGCTTACTCTACGGACAAGAGACCCAGTACTTC; cdr3_aa: CASSLLYGQETQYF
j_call: TRBJ1-3; clone_size: .; v_call: TRBV25-1; d_call: .; cdr3_nt: TGTGCCAGCAGTTTCACAAGCGTTTCTGGAAACACCATATATTTT; cdr3_aa: CASSFTSVSGNTIYF
j_call: TRBJ1-1; clone_size: .; v_call: TRBV11-2; d_call: .; cdr3_nt: TGTGCCAGCAGCCCCCGTTCCGAGAACACTGAAGCTTTCTTT; cdr3_aa: CASSPRSENTEAFF
j_call: TRBJ1-5; clone_size: .; v_call: TRBV30; d_call: .; cdr3_nt: TGTGCCTGGAGTGTGGGAACAGGGCTTGATCAGCCCCAGCATTTT; cdr3_aa: CAWSVGTGLDQPQHF
j_call: TRBJ2-5; clone_size: .; v_call: TRBV10-3; d_call: TRBD2; cdr3_nt: TGTGCCATCAGTGAGTCGATCGGCACGGCGGGAGGAGAGACCCAGTACTTC; cdr3_aa: CAISESIGTAGGETQYF
j_call: TRBJ1-5; clone_size: .; v_call: TRBV25-1; d_call: .; cdr3_nt: TGTGCCAGCAGTGAAGTATCCTCCGAGCCCCAGCATTTT; cdr3_aa: CASSEVSSEPQHF
j_call: TRBJ2-5; clone_size: .; v_call: TRBV28; d_call: .; cdr3_nt: TGTGCCAGCTCACCACAGGGTTTGAGGCCTCAAGAGACCCAGTACTTC; cdr3_aa: CASSPQGLRPQETQYF
j_call: TRBJ2-5; clone_size: .; v_call: TRBV18; d_call: .; cdr3_nt: TGTGCCAGCTCAGGTGGAAACCAAGAGACCCAGTACTTC; cdr3_aa: CASSGGNQETQYF
j_call: TRBJ2-1; clone_size: .; v_call: TRBV27; d_call: .; cdr3_nt: TGTGCCAGCAGTTCCCTGGGGGGCGCCTACAATGAGCAGTTCTTC; cdr3_aa: CASSSLGGAYNEQFF
j_call: TRBJ2-1; clone_size: .; v_call: TRBV24-1; d_call: .; cdr3_nt: TGTGCCACCAGTGATTCGGGGGCTGGATTCTACAATGAGCAGTTCTTC; cdr3_aa: CATSDSGAGFYNEQFF
j_call: TRBJ2-7; clone_size: .; v_call: TRBV7-6; d_call: TRBD1; cdr3_nt: TGTGCCAGCAGCTTTTCACAGGGGAGTGAGCAGTACTTC; cdr3_aa: CASSFSQGSEQYF
j_call: TRBJ2-3; clone_size: once; v_call: TRBV5-1; d_call: TRBD2; cdr3_nt: TGCGCCAGCGCCCCGGGGGGAAACACAGATACGCAGTATTTT; cdr3_aa: CASAPGGNTDTQYF